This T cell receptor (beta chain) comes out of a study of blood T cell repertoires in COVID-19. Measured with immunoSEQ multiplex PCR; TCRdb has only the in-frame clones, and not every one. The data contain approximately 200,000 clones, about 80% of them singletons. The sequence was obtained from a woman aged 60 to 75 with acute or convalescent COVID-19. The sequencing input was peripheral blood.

The CDR3 DNA reads as TGTGCCAGCACCCTAGGGGGGGCCAACACCGGGGAGCTGTTTTTT. As protein: CASTLGGANTGELFF. The chain uses TRBV3-1 (or the pseudogene TRBV3-2) and TRBJ2-2; weak D call: TRBD2 (7 bases). The CDR3 contains 15 residues. The germline V gene has CDR1 LGHDT and CDR2 YNNKEL (reference sequence). Deletions cut 7 bases from V and 2 bases from J, with 14 bases between.